The 24 T cell receptor beta chains below were found in one sample sequenced in a study of blood T cell repertoires in COVID-19. The repertoire was sequenced with immunoSEQ multiplex PCR; TCRdb's copy has only in-frame clones and lacks some. The data show 130,000 to 150,000 clones, with over 65% seen just once and approximately 5% held by the top ten. The sample consisted of peripheral blood. All receptors come from a human donor in a cohort sampled during active COVID-19.

This chain joins TRBV29-1 and TRBJ2-5, with D possibly TRBD2 on 5 matching bases. Deletions cut 3 bases from V and 5 bases from J, with 16 bases between. CDR3 length: 14 residues. Germline lookup yields CDR1 SQVTM and CDR2 ANQGSEA. CDR3 nucleotides: TGCAGCGTTGAGATTGTTGGGCCGGGGGAGACCCAGTACTTC. This sequence encodes CSVEIVGPGETQYF.

V gene TRBV5-6 combines with J gene TRBJ2-1; D not certain. The CDR3 consists of 11 residues. Trimming shortened V by 2 bases and J by 9 bases, and 6 bases separated the two germline ends. Per germline, CDR1 SGHDT and CDR2 YYEEEE. CDR3 residues: CASSFGGEQFF. Here the CDR3 DNA reads TGTGCCAGCAGCTTCGGCGGTGAGCAGTTCTTC.

This rearrangement joins TRBV7-8 to TRBJ1-4, with TRBD1 matching 8 bases. The ends lost 1 base at V and 7 bases at J; junction bases unmatched: 5. Germline V gene sequence: CDR1 SGHVS, CDR2 FQNEAQ. The CDR3 consists of 15 residues. CDR3: CASSLVAGGSEKLFF. The CDR3 region has the DNA TGTGCCAGCAGCTTAGTGGCAGGGGGCTCTGAAAAACTGTTTTTT.

The rearrangement uses TRBV19 and TRBJ1-1; 11 nucleotides align to TRBD1. In germline, CDR1 is LNHDA, CDR2 SQIVND (reference sequence). The CDR3 is 14 amino acids. J gave up 5 bases and V 4 bases, and 3 bases lay outside the gene matches. The CDR3 DNA is TGTGCCAGTAGTAACCGGGACAGGGGGACTGAAGCTTTCTTT. Protein sequence: CASSNRDRGTEAFF. Full variable domain (rest looked up from reference TRBV19 and TRBJ1-1): DGGITQSPKYLFRKEGQNVTLSCEQNLNHDAMYWYRQDPGQGLRLIYYSQIVNDFQKGDIAEGYSVSREKKESFPLTVTSAQKNPTAFYLCASSNRDRGTEAFFGQGTRLTVV.

The rearrangement links TRBV18 to TRBJ1-4; 9 bases fit TRBD1. V was clipped by 1 base and J by 5 bases; unmatched bases: 5. This CDR3 has 16 residues. Germline lookup yields CDR1 KGHSH and CDR2 LQKENI. The CDR3 DNA sequence: TGTGCCAGCTCACCACGGAGGGGACAGGGAAATGAAAAACTGTTTTTT. Amino acids: CASSPRRGQGNEKLFF.

CDR3 nucleotides: TGTGCCAGCAGCGCACAGGGAGCCTCCTACGAGCAGTACTTC. Residues: CASSAQGASYEQYF. V and J are TRBV3-1 (or the pseudogene TRBV3-2) and TRBJ2-7; D perhaps matches TRBD1 (6 bases). Trimming cost V 5 bases and J 0 bases, with 11 bases left between them. The germline CDR1 and CDR2 sequences are LGHDT and YNNKEL (reference sequence). The CDR3 loop spans 14 amino acids.

The J gene is TRBJ2-2, the V gene TRBV2, with TRBD1 matching over 9 bases. Germline CDR1 and CDR2: SNHLY and FYNNEI. This CDR3 has 14 residues. The trim removed 5 bases at V and 7 bases at J, leaving 5 bases unmatched. CDR3 region: CASSLGQGFGELFF. CDR3 sequence (DNA): TGTGCCAGCAGTCTCGGACAGGGGTTCGGGGAGCTGTTTTTT.

The rearrangement uses TRBV27 and TRBJ1-4; D is unresolved. The CDR3 contains 16 residues. The ends were cut back, 9 bases at V and 0 bases at J, with 17 bases in the middle. CDR1 is MNHEY, CDR2 SMNVEV, per germline (reference sequence). CDR3 protein: CARFRGISATNEKLFF. The CDR3 nucleotides read TGTGCCAGGTTCCGAGGGATCTCTGCAACTAATGAAAAACTGTTTTTT.

The CDR3 here is CASSSRPNSGRNEQFF. The CDR3 DNA reads as TGTGCCAGCAGCTCACGACCGAATAGCGGGAGGAATGAGCAGTTCTTC. This chain links TRBV7-9 with TRBJ2-1, with 10 nucleotides matching TRBD2. Germline values: CDR1 SEHNR, CDR2 FQNEAQ (reference sequence). Unmatched junction bases numbered 10, after V lost 4 bases and J lost 7 bases. CDR3 size: 16 residues. Based on the CDR3 plus reference TRBV7-9 and TRBJ2-1, the full variable domain is DTGVSQNPRHKITKRGQNVTFRCDPISEHNRLYWYRQTLGQGPEFLTYFQNEAQLEKSRLLSDRFSAERPKGSFSTLEIQRTEQGDSAMYLCASSSRPNSGRNEQFFGPGTRLTVL.

The V gene is TRBV28, the J gene TRBJ2-7; 14 bases fit TRBD2. With 6 bases clipped from V and 3 bases from J, the junction kept 13 bases outside the gene matches. This CDR3 spans 18 amino acids. Germline CDR1 MDHEN, CDR2 SYDVKM. The CDR3 bases are TGTGCCAGCAGCCCGAGGACTAGCGGGGGGCCAGGTAACTACGAGCAGTACTTC. The encoded protein is CASSPRTSGGPGNYEQYF.

V is TRBV5-6 and J is TRBJ1-2, with 7 bases lining up with TRBD1. The V gene's germline CDR1 is SGHDT and CDR2 YYEEEE. V gave up 4 bases and J gave up 8 bases; unmatched junction bases: 8. The CDR3 has 13 residues. The CDR3 nucleotides are TGTGCCAGCAGCCTTAACAGGGGAAGCGGCTACACCTTC. It translates to CASSLNRGSGYTF.

The V call is TRBV6-1, the J call TRBJ1-5, with 7 bases fitting TRBD1. The CDR3 has 17 residues. Per germline, CDR1 MNHNS and CDR2 SASEGT. The V gene end was trimmed by 0 bases and the J gene end by 0 bases; junction bases not matched to a gene: 5. CDR3 amino acids: CASSEAGQGGSNQPQHF. The CDR3 DNA sequence: TGTGCCAGCAGTGAAGCGGGGCAGGGGGGTAGCAATCAGCCCCAGCATTTT.

The chain combines TRBV3-1 (or the pseudogene TRBV3-2) with TRBJ1-2, with no clear D. The CDR3 is 14 residues long. Germline-derived CDR1 and CDR2 are LGHDT and YNNKEL (reference sequence). V lost 3 bases to trimming and J lost 5 bases, with 13 bases between them. The CDR3: CASSQDVGEYGYTF. Written as DNA, the CDR3 is TGTGCCAGCAGCCAGGACGTGGGAGAGTATGGCTACACCTTC.

This clone occurred many times. The chain combines TRBV5-4 with TRBJ1-5, with D tentatively TRBD1 (6 bases). The CDR3 consists of 15 residues. The V and J ends lost 0 bases and 9 bases respectively, with 16 bases between them. Germline lookup yields CDR1 SGHNT and CDR2 YYREEE (reference sequence). The CDR3 DNA is TGTGCCAGCAGCTTGGTATTGGTAGGGGGTCCGCCCCAGCATTTT. Its protein is CASSLVLVGGPPQHF.

V is TRBV4-2 and J is TRBJ2-1; D is perhaps TRBD1 (6 bases). Trimming pared 7 bases from V and 0 bases from J, leaving 13 bases between. The CDR3 contains 15 residues. Germline V lookup: CDR1 LGHNA, CDR2 YNFKEQ. The CDR3 DNA sequence: TGTGCCAGCAAGTGGGGGCCGGACTCCTACAATGAGCAGTTCTTC. Encoded protein: CASKWGPDSYNEQFF.

This chain uses TRBV29-1 with TRBJ2-1; a weak D match, TRBD2 (6 bases). The germline V gene encodes CDR1 SQVTM and CDR2 ANQGSEA. The CDR3 runs 13 residues. The ends were cut back, 0 bases at V and 8 bases at J, with 11 bases in the middle. CDR3 nucleotides: TGCAGCGTTGAAGATGCGGCGGGATATGAGCAGTTCTTC. It codes for CSVEDAAGYEQFF.

V usage is TRBV6-5 and J usage is TRBJ2-7, with D possibly being TRBD1 (5 bases). The CDR3 extends over 15 amino acids. The V end lost 5 bases, the J end lost 0 bases, and 14 bases lay between the germline ends. Per the germline V gene, CDR1 is MNHEY and CDR2 is SVGAGI. The CDR3 sequence is CASSPGQGSSYEQYV. The CDR3, as DNA: TGTGCCAGCAGTCCGGGCCAGGGTAGCTCCTACGAGCAGTACGTC.

The chain links TRBV18 to TRBJ2-7, with TRBD2 matching 13 bases. The junction had 4 bases not matched to a gene; V was cut back by 6 bases and J by 2 bases. Per germline, CDR1 KGHSH and CDR2 LQKENI. This CDR3 is 15 amino acids long. This CDR3 is CASSQGLAGTYEQYV. For the CDR3, the DNA is TGTGCCAGCTCCCAGGGACTAGCGGGGACCTACGAGCAGTACGTC.

The chain employs TRBV5-1 and TRBJ2-3, with TRBD2 identical over 8 bases. The germline V gene has CDR1 SGHRS and CDR2 YFSETQ. The CDR3 length is 16 residues. V was pared by 3 bases and J by 4 bases, with 10 bases of the junction left unmatched. CDR3 DNA sequence: TGCGCCAGCAGCTCCCTTGGGCGGGGGGTTTCAGATACGCAGTATTTT. This sequence encodes CASSSLGRGVSDTQYF.

The chain uses TRBV5-4 and TRBJ2-3; D uncertain. This CDR3 has 13 residues. The V gene lost 4 bases and the J gene lost 9 bases, with 15 bases spanning the gap. Germline V gene data show CDR1 as SGHNT and CDR2 as YYREEE (reference sequence). In DNA form, the CDR3 reads TGTGCCAGCAGCCCCGAACCTATGGAGACGCAGTATTTT. As protein: CASSPEPMETQYF.

The rearrangement links TRBV5-1 to TRBJ2-5, with 10 bases matching TRBD1. V dropped 2 bases and J dropped 5; count of bases not matched to a gene: 6. From germline, CDR1 is SGHRS and CDR2 YFSETQ. The CDR3 totals 15 residues. CDR3 nucleotide sequence: TGCGCCAGCAGCTTCTGGGACAGGGGCGCGGAGACCCAGTACTTC. It translates to CASSFWDRGAETQYF.

This rearrangement joins TRBV19 to TRBJ1-5, with a tentative D call TRBD1 (5 bases). This CDR3 has 15 amino acids. Germline CDR1 and CDR2: LNHDA and SQIVND (reference sequence). V lost 1 base and J 9 bases, leaving 16 bases between the germline ends. CDR3 sequence: CASSIVTDPWGPQHF. The CDR3 DNA sequence: TGTGCCAGTAGTATAGTGACAGACCCCTGGGGGCCCCAGCATTTT.

This clone has a handful of counts. The chain combines TRBV24-1 with TRBJ1-2; D gene ambiguous. The ends were cut back, 4 bases at V and 3 bases at J, with 8 bases in the middle. CDR1 is KGHDR and CDR2 is SFDVKD in the germline V gene. The CDR3 runs to 13 residues. The CDR3 sequence is CATSEQDHYGYTF. The CDR3 nucleotides are TGTGCCACCAGTGAGCAGGATCACTATGGCTACACCTTC.

The rearrangement links TRBV27 to TRBJ2-7; 7 nucleotides match TRBD1. The V gene's germline CDR1 is MNHEY and CDR2 SMNVEV (reference sequence). V was clipped by 2 bases and J by 2 bases; unmatched bases: 6. The CDR3 is 15 amino acids. This CDR3 is CASSLRAGGPYEQYF. The CDR3 nucleotides are TGTGCCAGCAGTTTACGGGCAGGGGGACCCTACGAGCAGTACTTC.